Reported below is one T cell receptor (beta chain). Only a few counts were recorded for this clone. Which antigen it targets is not known. There are no base qualities to consult, and no much larger clone falls within one base. Including cysteine and phenylalanine, the CDR3 has 15 amino acids. The kept DNA is CDR3 alone, 45 bases in frame from the first base. Germline trimming amounts to 4 bases on V and 0 bases on J, with 6 as the count of junction bases outside the gene matches. According to the germline V gene, CDR1 reads SGHDT and CDR2 reads YYEEEE. The data belong to a study of beta chain features in type 1 diabetes listed by TCRdb under 2018. A note on the overall study: No differences in mean age, gender distribution, total cell number or subset yield were found between patients and healthy donors. A total of 90 million to 120 million sorted cells were examined across all samples, and a strong correlation was observed between cell number per subset and RNA yield. In the study, recently diagnosed type 1 diabetes patients and matched healthy donors were compared on the TCRB repertoires of their sorted circulating CD4+ T cell subsets. Regulatory and stem cell-like memory subsets were isolated from only 8 patients and roughly 8 healthy donors, whereas naive and central memory subsets came from all 30 or so donors.

Study-level results and caveats: Because cDNA rather than genomic DNA was sequenced, highly expressing activated cells could have been over-represented, although no difference in activation and CD3 levels was found between groups. PCR might favor shorter templates, but patient and control samples were amplified and corrected together, so any skew would affect both groups equally. Only small numbers of individuals were included in the HLA sub-analyses, which left unresolved whether HLA type had any influence on TCRB rearrangement. Type 1 diabetes patients showed a moderate but significant shortening of TCRB CDR3 length in all four CD4+ subsets. Naive, central memory and regulatory TCRB repertoires appeared to be more alike among patients than among healthy donors. At VDJ recombination sites, type 1 diabetes patients had fewer insertions and more deleted nucleotides, which implies abnormalities in thymic rearrangement.

All of the isolated RNA was reverse transcribed with the High Capacity cDNA Reverse Transcription Kit, so expressed TCRB transcripts were sequenced. Deep immunoSEQ sequencing was performed on naive, central memory and regulatory T cell samples, with an average of roughly 3.5 million total reads per sample. Sorted cells were lysed in RLT buffer and RNA was extracted with DNase-treated RNeasy Micro or Mini kits, depending on cell number. To prevent cross-contamination, every cell subset was processed on its own, while patient and healthy donor samples were processed together. TCRB sequences were amplified from cDNA with the immunoSEQ multiplex PCR, producing 87-bp fragments spanning the CDR3 region. Sequencing of the amplicons was done on the Illumina HiSeq platform. The original pipeline was this. PCR bias was computationally corrected using synthetic template baselines, reads within Hamming distance 2 were collapsed, and singletons that could not be merged were discarded. By aligning reads against IMGT, V, D and J genes, CDR3 length, and insertions or deletions at six rearrangement sites were assigned. Within each subset, clonotype counts were normalized to the number of sorted cells before true diversity and Gini coefficients were calculated with the tcR R package. The overlap coefficient, calculated on TCRB nucleotide sequences, was used to quantify repertoire sharing. TCRdb stores this immuneACCESS table with in-frame sequences only. Part of the clones is absent; in the studies checked, under half of the shortfall reflects unresolved V genes, and no reason is known for the rest. V, J and clone size derive from that table, while D and trimming were established from the DNA sequence. This sample lists about 160,000 clones; 6.5% to 10% were detected once. Clones ranked in the top ten supply under 0.65% of the sample.

Each donor gave one peripheral blood draw, averaging roughly 120 mL, which was collected into heparinised tubes. A BD FACSAria II was used to sort naive, central memory, regulatory and stem cell-like memory CD4+ T cells with a panel that included CD45RO, CCR7, CD25, CD127, CD95 and CD27. All sorted populations exceeded 95% purity. PBMCs were separated immediately by Lymphoprep density gradient centrifugation and were stained directly, without being cultured. Samples were stained and sorted in pairs, with one healthy donor and one patient per experiment, so that batch effects were minimized. The rearrangement joined TRBV5-6 to TRBJ1-1; 7 central bases correspond to TRBD1. The source is a woman aged 18-29 years with type 1 diabetes. Sequencing was performed on central memory CD4+ T cells from blood. The CDR3 here reads CASSPRGQVNTEAFF. The bases are TGTGCCAGCAGCCCTAGGGGGCAGGTGAACACTGAAGCTTTCTTT.